This entry lists 9 T cell receptor beta chains sequenced from one sample in a study of OX40 agonist ivuxolimab in advanced cancers. The table came from immunoSEQ multiplex PCR; TCRdb's copy has only in-frame clones and leaves some out. The data hold fewer than 6,500 clones, with about two thirds observed a single time. The sample here was CD4+ or CD8+ T cells sorted from blood, taken in a trial of the OX40 agonist ivuxolimab. The receptors originated from an adult with an advanced solid tumor such as melanoma, head and neck, liver or kidney cancer.

The chain recombines TRBV18 with TRBJ2-7; a weak D match, TRBD1 (6 bases). The germline CDR1 and CDR2 sequences are KGHSH and LQKENI. The ends were cut back, 5 bases at V and 3 bases at J, with 20 bases in the middle. The CDR3 is made up of 16 amino acids. CDR3 sequence reads: CASSGQGTHDYYEQYF. The CDR3 DNA follows: TGTGCCAGCTCAGGGCAGGGGACCCACGACTACTACGAGCAGTACTTC.

This clone has a single count. The chain joins TRBV9 to TRBJ2-1; 9 bases are a match to TRBD2. The junction had 3 bases not matched to a gene; V was cut back by 0 bases and J by 2 bases. Germline assignment: CDR1 SGDLS and CDR2 YYNGEE. The CDR3 is 16 residues long. Here the CDR3 DNA reads TGTGCCAGCAGCGTAGAGCTAGCGGGACCCTACAATGAGCAGTTCTTC. Protein: CASSVELAGPYNEQFF.

V and J are TRBV6-1 and TRBJ1-4; D unclear. The V gene lost 3 bases and the J gene lost 0 bases, with 8 bases spanning the gap. The CDR3 totals 15 residues. Looked up from germline, CDR1 is MNHNS and CDR2 is SASEGT. CDR3 sequence: CASSDRGATNEKLFF. The DNA of the CDR3 is TGTGCCAGCAGTGATCGGGGAGCAACTAATGAAAAACTGTTTTTT.

This rearrangement joins TRBV9 to TRBJ1-1, with D maybe TRBD1 (5 bases). The CDR3 has 15 amino acids. The ends were cut back, 3 bases at V and 7 bases at J, with 19 bases in the middle. Per germline, CDR1 SGDLS and CDR2 YYNGEE. The CDR3 DNA is TGTGCCAGCAGCGCCTCCGCTGGGGGTTATCGTGAAGCTTTCTTT. Its translation is CASSASAGGYREAFF.

This chain connects TRBV7-9 to TRBJ2-5, with D hard to call. Between the trimmed V and J ends, which lost 2 bases and 3 bases, there was a span of 10 bases. The CDR3 is made up of 14 amino acids. Germline V gene data show CDR1 as SEHNR and CDR2 as FQNEAQ (reference sequence). CDR3 loop: CASSLTNSKETQYF. The CDR3 DNA reads TGTGCCAGCAGCTTAACCAACAGCAAAGAGACCCAGTACTTC. The whole variable domain, filled in from reference TRBV7-9 and TRBJ2-5, reads DTGVSQNPRHKITKRGQNVTFRCDPISEHNRLYWYRQTLGQGPEFLTYFQNEAQLEKSRLLSDRFSAERPKGSFSTLEIQRTEQGDSAMYLCASSLTNSKETQYFGPGTRLLVL.

This chain uses TRBV5-5 with TRBJ2-1, with unresolved D. The CDR3 has 12 residues. Germline CDR1 reads SGHKS; CDR2 reads YYEKEE (reference sequence). V was clipped by 4 bases and J by 9 bases, with 11 bases between them. The CDR3 loop is CASSQTRSEQFF. The CDR3 DNA is TGTGCCAGCAGCCAGACACGGAGTGAGCAGTTCTTC.

V and J are TRBV4-1 and TRBJ1-1, with D unresolved. From germline, CDR1 is MGHRA and CDR2 YSYEKL. The CDR3 has 15 residues. The ends were cut back, 1 base at V and 1 base at J, with 10 bases in the middle. CDR3 bases: TGCGCCAGCAGCCAAGGCCCGACATCGAACACTGAAGCTTTCTTT. As protein: CASSQGPTSNTEAFF.

The chain has TRBV5-6 and TRBJ2-5; D possibly corresponds to TRBD1 (5 bases). Trimming left V 0 bases short and J 2 bases short, with 8 bases between. Germline V gene lookup returns CDR1 SGHDT and CDR2 YYEEEE. The CDR3 contains 14 residues. The CDR3 DNA reads as TGTGCCAGCAGCTTGGCGCAGGGACAAGAGACCCAGTACTTC. This sequence encodes CASSLAQGQETQYF.

This rearrangement joins TRBV7-3 to TRBJ2-1, with TRBD2 matching 11 bases. V lost 5 bases, J lost 8 bases, and 5 bases stayed unmatched. CDR1 is SGHTA and CDR2 is FQGTGA in the germline V gene. The CDR3 extends over 14 amino acids. The CDR3 is CASSPGTSGDEQFF. The CDR3 nucleotides are TGTGCCAGCAGCCCCGGGACTAGCGGCGATGAGCAGTTCTTC.